A selection of T cell receptor beta chains follows, all from one sample in a study of T cell responses to AZD1222 COVID-19 vaccine. Libraries were prepared by immunoSEQ multiplex PCR; TCRdb keeps only in-frame clonotypes and omits some of them. The table includes about 160,000 clones, around 89% detected once. The specimen comprised peripheral blood, sampled 28 days after the second AZD1222 dose. All receptors come from an adult who received the AZD1222 COVID-19 vaccine. CDR3s include the opening cysteine and the closing phenylalanine or tryptophan. D genes are given only for firm matches. Clone size, where shown, is once, few, many, or a class for clones that have expanded.

j_call,clone_size,v_call,d_call,cdr3_aa,cdr3_nt
TRBJ1-6,once,TRBV2,NA,CASSEWGRSPLHF,TGTGCCAGCAGTGAGTGGGGGCGATCACCCCTCCACTTT
TRBJ1-1,NA,TRBV9,NA,CASSAWSGNTEAFF,TGTGCCAGCAGCGCGTGGTCAGGGAACACTGAAGCTTTCTTT
TRBJ1-5,NA,TRBV5-6,NA,CASSLGSGTQPQHF,TGTGCCAGCAGCTTGGGATCAGGGACTCAGCCCCAGCATTTT
TRBJ1-5,few,TRBV30,NA,CAWNREGNQPQHF,TGTGCCTGGAACAGGGAGGGCAATCAGCCCCAGCATTTT
TRBJ2-7,NA,TRBV5-4,TRBD1,CASSLPGQGSNEQYF,TGTGCCAGCAGCTTACCGGGACAGGGAAGCAACGAGCAGTACTTC
TRBJ2-5,once,TRBV20-1,NA,CSAGLTATQYF,TGCAGTGCAGGTTTGACGGCGACCCAGTACTTC
TRBJ2-7,NA,TRBV10-3,NA,CAISERADTYEQYF,TGTGCCATCAGTGAGCGGGCCGATACCTACGAGCAGTACTTC
TRBJ1-2,NA,TRBV5-5,NA,CASSWGLTATHYGYTF,TGTGCCAGCAGCTGGGGTTTGACGGCGACGCATTATGGCTACACCTTC
TRBJ1-1,NA,TRBV5-1,NA,CASSLAGTSREAFF,TGCGCCAGCAGCTTGGCCGGTACCAGCCGAGAAGCTTTCTTT
TRBJ2-7,NA,TRBV10-3,NA,CASLRDISYEQYF,TGTGCCAGCCTGAGGGATATATCCTACGAGCAGTACTTC
TRBJ2-3,NA,TRBV27,NA,CASSRLRDTQYF,TGTGCCAGCAGCCGCCTCAGGGATACGCAGTATTTT
TRBJ1-1,once,TRBV10-3,TRBD1,CAISEGGRQGSEAFF,TGTGCCATCAGTGAGGGAGGTAGACAGGGCTCTGAAGCTTTCTTT
TRBJ1-1,NA,TRBV6-6,NA,CASHHTGTKAFF,TGTGCCAGCCATCACACCGGGACCAAAGCTTTCTTT
TRBJ2-2,few,TRBV3-1/TRBV3-2,TRBD2,CASSQLGGGTNTGELFF,TGTGCCAGCAGCCAGCTCGGGGGGGGAACGAACACCGGGGAGCTGTTTTTT
TRBJ1-5,NA,TRBV21-1,NA,CASSKQARHQPQHF,TGTGCCAGCAGCAAACAGGCGAGACATCAGCCCCAGCATTTT
TRBJ2-2,NA,TRBV30,NA,CACRRMNTGELFF,TGTGCCTGCCGTCGGATGAACACCGGGGAGCTGTTTTTT